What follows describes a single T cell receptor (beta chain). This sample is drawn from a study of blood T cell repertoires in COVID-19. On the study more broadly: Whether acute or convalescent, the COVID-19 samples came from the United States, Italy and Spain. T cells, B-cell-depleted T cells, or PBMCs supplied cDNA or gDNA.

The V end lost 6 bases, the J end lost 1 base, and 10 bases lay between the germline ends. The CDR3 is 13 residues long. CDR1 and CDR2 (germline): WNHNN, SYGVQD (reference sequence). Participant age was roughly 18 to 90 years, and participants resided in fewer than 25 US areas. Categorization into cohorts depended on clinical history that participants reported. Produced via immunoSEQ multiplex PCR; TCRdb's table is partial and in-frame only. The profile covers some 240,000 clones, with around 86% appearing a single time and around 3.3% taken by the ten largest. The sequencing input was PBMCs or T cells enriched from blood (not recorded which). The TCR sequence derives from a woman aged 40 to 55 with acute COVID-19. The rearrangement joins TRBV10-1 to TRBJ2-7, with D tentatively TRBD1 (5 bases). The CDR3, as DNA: TGCGCCAGCAGCTTGACAGCTTCCTACGAGCAGTACTTC. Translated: CASSLTASYEQYF.